The 3 T cell receptor beta chains given below trace back to one sample, sequenced in a study of T cell repertoires in cytomegalovirus infection. Their specific antigens are unknown. Via MiXCR, TCRdb re-called the reads, giving one row per CDR3 protein. The data hold approximately 25,000 distinct CDR3 sequences, with around 19% observed a single time. Sequencing was performed on CD8+ T cells from cultured PBMCs, taken from culture after CMV antigen stimulation. These receptors came from a human donor in good health (CMV status not recorded). Some clones in this sample may be carry-over from other donors' samples.

This clonotype was found once. This rearrangement joins TRBV15 to TRBJ2-2; D remains ambiguous. CDR3 length equals 19 residues. Looked up from germline, CDR1 is LNHNV and CDR2 is YYDKDF (reference sequence). Trimming shortened V by 0 bases and J by 0 bases, and 17 bases separated the two germline ends. In DNA form, the CDR3 reads TGTGCCACCAGCAGAGATCCAGATGGGAACCCGGCGAACACCGGGGAGCTGTTTTTT. It yields the protein CATSRDPDGNPANTGELFF.

The chain uses TRBV7-2 and TRBJ2-7; no definite D call. V was cut by 1 base and J by 2 bases, with 9 bases left in between. Germline CDR1 reads SGHTA; CDR2 reads FQGNSA. This CDR3 has 14 residues. The CDR3 loop is CASSLGSFAYEQYF. The CDR3 bases are TGTGCCAGCAGCTTAGGCTCTTTCGCCTACGAGCAGTACTTC.

V gene TRBV18 combines with J gene TRBJ2-7; TRBD1 aligns across 7 bases. Germline V lookup: CDR1 KGHSH, CDR2 LQKENI. CDR3 length: 19 amino acids. The ends lost 0 bases at V and 3 bases at J; junction bases unmatched: 17. The CDR3 region has the DNA TGTGCCAGCTCACCACCCGGTAATGTAGGGGGCGTCGGCGTCTACGAGCAGTACTTC. This codes for CASSPPGNVGGVGVYEQYF.